This T cell receptor beta chain derives from a study of control samples from healthy donors and cancer patients. This clone appeared once. The protocol was immunoSEQ multiplex PCR, while the TCRdb copy is restricted to in-frame clones and leaves out a portion. The sample lists 60,000 to 70,000 clones, 85% occurring once. The germline V gene has CDR1 SGHVS and CDR2 FQNEAQ. V lost 5 bases and J 5 bases, leaving 16 bases between the germline ends. This CDR3 is 14 amino acids long. Input material: blood. The chain employs TRBV7-8 and TRBJ2-7; TRBD2 is a possible D gene (5 bases). The sequence derives from a man aged 35 to 55 in good health. The DNA of the CDR3 is TGTGCCAGCAGCCCTAGTCGGGGAACCCACGAGCAGTACTTC. Its translation: CASSPSRGTHEQYF.